Shown below are 24 T cell receptor beta chains from a single sample sequenced in a study of shared clonotypes between healthy human individuals. Clones were sequenced by immunoSEQ multiplex PCR, and TCRdb holds only the in-frame ones, with some missing. The data hold about 2.3 million clones, with 85% to 95% observed a single time. Input material: naive CD4+ T cells from PBMCs. Subset meaning: CD45RA+ positively selected. The receptor set was obtained from a man aged 18 to 29 in good health. Some clones in this sample may be carry-over from other donors' samples.

The rearrangement joins TRBV2 to TRBJ2-3; 10 nucleotides line up with TRBD2. V was clipped by 6 bases and J by 0 bases; unmatched bases: 6. Germline CDR1 and CDR2: SNHLY and FYNNEI. There are 16 residues in the CDR3. DNA of the CDR3: TGTGCCAGCAGGAGCGGACTAGCGGCTAGCACAGATACGCAGTATTTT. Amino acids: CASRSGLAASTDTQYF.

The CDR3 DNA sequence: TGCGCCAGCAGCCAAGATCAGGTCAGACCAGGGGAGACCCAGTACTTC. This sequence encodes CASSQDQVRPGETQYF. The chain employs TRBV4-3 and TRBJ2-5, with D possibly TRBD1 on 5 matching bases. The CDR3 spans 16 residues. Germline lookup yields CDR1 LGHNA and CDR2 YSLEER. V was clipped by 0 bases and J by 5 bases, with 16 bases between them.

In this sample, this clone turned up once. The chain couples TRBV4-2 to TRBJ2-5; a possible D gene is TRBD1 (6 bases). Germline V lookup: CDR1 LGHNA, CDR2 YNFKEQ. V dropped 4 bases and J dropped 2 bases, with 14 bases sitting between them. The CDR3 is 15 residues long. This CDR3 reads CASSPQGPGQETQYF. Here the CDR3 DNA reads TGTGCCAGCAGCCCCCAGGGGCCGGGTCAAGAGACCCAGTACTTC.

This clone was detected only a few times. The CDR3 DNA follows: TGTGCCAGCAGCTTAGACCCCAGAAACACTGAAGCTTTCTTT. This sequence encodes CASSLDPRNTEAFF. V gene TRBV11-2 combines with J gene TRBJ1-1; D unclear. Germline lookup yields CDR1 SGHAT and CDR2 FQNNGV. The ends were cut back, 0 bases at V and 2 bases at J, with 7 bases in the middle. This CDR3 has 14 residues.

This sequence joins TRBV10-3 and TRBJ2-1; D is uncertain. The germline V gene has CDR1 ENHRY and CDR2 SYGVKD. The CDR3 loop spans 13 amino acids. The V gene lost 2 bases and the J gene lost 0 bases, with 2 bases spanning the gap. The CDR3 protein is CAISEPSYNEQFF. The CDR3 nucleotides are TGTGCCATCAGTGAGCCCTCCTACAATGAGCAGTTCTTC.

This chain uses TRBV6-5 with TRBJ2-3; no clear D gene. The V end lost 0 bases, the J end lost 0 bases, and 10 bases lay between the germline ends. The CDR3 sequence is 16 residues long. CDR1 and CDR2 (germline): MNHEY, SVGAGI. The CDR3 region is CASSYSSRPSTDTQYF. As DNA, the CDR3 is TGTGCCAGCAGTTACTCGAGCAGGCCTAGCACAGATACGCAGTATTTT.

The genes are TRBV6-5 and TRBJ1-1, with D unresolved. The CDR3 is made up of 11 amino acids. Trimming cost V 8 bases and J 5 bases, with 9 bases left between them. The germline V gene has CDR1 MNHEY and CDR2 SVGAGI. The CDR3: CASFKATEAFF. The CDR3 DNA reads as TGTGCCAGCTTCAAGGCGACTGAAGCTTTCTTT.

This rearrangement joins TRBV4-1 to TRBJ2-7; D gene ambiguous. Trimming cost V 1 base and J 0 bases, with 13 bases left between them. Germline V CDR1 and CDR2: MGHRA, YSYEKL. The CDR3 runs to 16 residues. CDR3 in amino acids: CASSQAKTFDSYEQYF. In DNA form, the CDR3 reads TGCGCCAGCAGCCAAGCGAAAACTTTTGACTCCTACGAGCAGTACTTC.

CDR3 protein: CASGPSLGEKLFF. The CDR3 DNA reads as TGTGCCAGCGGACCCTCGCTGGGAGAAAAACTGTTTTTT. The rearrangement links TRBV25-1 to TRBJ1-4; the D is unclear. The CDR3 totals 13 residues. The V end lost 8 bases, the J end lost 8 bases, and 15 bases lay between the germline ends. The germline gives CDR1 MGHDK, CDR2 SYGVNS.

The chain employs TRBV7-9 and TRBJ1-3, with TRBD1 identical over 9 bases. The CDR3 contains 18 residues. Germline CDR1 is SEHNR and CDR2 is FQNEAQ (reference sequence). The trim removed 1 base at V and 4 bases at J, leaving 11 bases unmatched. The CDR3 DNA reads as TGTGCCAGCAGCTTAGGCGGCCGGGACAGGGAGCTCGGAAACACCATATATTTT. Its translation: CASSLGGRDRELGNTIYF.

This chain links TRBV18 with TRBJ1-5; TRBD1 aligns across 7 bases. Germline loops: CDR1 KGHSH, CDR2 LQKENI. The CDR3 totals 14 residues. V shed 4 bases, J shed 7 bases, and the junction held 7 bases outside the gene matches. The CDR3 DNA reads as TGTGCCAGCTCACTCGACAGGGCTACGCAGCCCCAGCATTTT. It translates to CASSLDRATQPQHF.

There are a few counts of this clone. The chain employs TRBV15 and TRBJ2-1, with D possibly being TRBD1 or TRBD2 (5 bases each). The CDR3 spans 13 residues. Per the germline V gene, CDR1 is LNHNV and CDR2 is YYDKDF (reference sequence). Deletions cut 0 bases from V and 6 bases from J, with 6 bases between. The CDR3 DNA follows: TGTGCCACCAGCAGAGATGGGACCAATGAGCAGTTCTTC. Translating it yields CATSRDGTNEQFF. The full variable domain, its missing parts supplied by reference TRBV15 and TRBJ2-1, is DAMVIQNPRYQVTQFGKPVTLSCSQTLNHNVMYWYQQKSSQAPKLLFHYYDKDFNNEADTPDNFQSRRPNTSFCFLDIRSPGLGDTAMYLCATSRDGTNEQFFGPGTRLTVL.

V and J are TRBV6-1 and TRBJ2-2; D is uncertain. Germline V gene lookup returns CDR1 MNHNS and CDR2 SASEGT. The V and J ends lost 6 bases and 1 base respectively, with 9 bases between them. The CDR3 is made up of 14 amino acids. CDR3 loop: CASSPTKNTGELFF. As DNA, the CDR3 is TGTGCCAGCAGCCCTACCAAGAACACCGGGGAGCTGTTTTTT.

V and J are TRBV15 and TRBJ2-7; a weak D match, TRBD2 (5 bases). V was clipped by 0 bases and J by 2 bases, with 14 bases between them. Germline values: CDR1 LNHNV, CDR2 YYDKDF (reference sequence). The CDR3 runs 16 residues. CDR3 sequence: CATSREAAGGAYEQYF. CDR3 DNA sequence: TGTGCCACCAGCAGAGAGGCGGCGGGCGGCGCCTACGAGCAGTACTTC.

J is TRBJ2-5 and V is TRBV11-2; the D gene is possibly TRBD1 (6 bases). There are 15 residues in the CDR3. The V end was cut by 0 bases, the J end by 6 bases, with 14 bases between. Germline CDR1 is SGHAT and CDR2 is FQNNGV. This CDR3 reads CASSLEGQGMKTQYF. CDR3 nucleotides: TGTGCCAGCAGCTTAGAAGGTCAGGGGATGAAGACCCAGTACTTC. The full variable domain, rest sourced from reference TRBV11-2 and TRBJ2-5, is EAGVAQSPRYKIIEKRQSVAFWCNPISGHATLYWYQQILGQGPKLLIQFQNNGVVDDSQLPKDRFSAERLKGVDSTLKIQPAKLEDSAVYLCASSLEGQGMKTQYFGPGTRLLVL.

The chain is built from TRBV28 and TRBJ1-2; 7 nucleotides match TRBD1. The CDR3 runs to 16 residues. The V gene's germline CDR1 is MDHEN and CDR2 SYDVKM. V dropped 3 bases and J dropped 8; count of bases not matched to a gene: 15. CDR3 amino acids: CASSFPGQAERRGYTF. The CDR3 DNA sequence: TGTGCCAGCAGTTTCCCTGGACAGGCCGAGCGTCGGGGCTACACCTTC.

This chain connects TRBV18 to TRBJ2-1; 7 nucleotides line up with TRBD2. After removal of 1 base from V and 6 bases from J, the junction contained 6 bases not matched to a gene. Germline loops: CDR1 KGHSH, CDR2 LQKENI. The CDR3 runs to 15 residues. The CDR3 loop is CASSPLRGDLNEQFF. CDR3 nucleotide sequence: TGTGCCAGCTCACCACTCCGGGGGGACCTCAATGAGCAGTTCTTC.

The chain is built from TRBV6-1 and TRBJ1-2; D remains unclear. Per the germline V gene, CDR1 is MNHNS and CDR2 is SASEGT. Trimming took 3 bases from V and 4 from J, leaving 12 bases between them. The CDR3 has 14 amino acids. CDR3 nucleotide sequence: TGTGCCAGCAGTGAGAGGAGATTCACCTATGGCTACACCTTC. Encoded protein: CASSERRFTYGYTF.

The CDR3 reads CASSRDRAPPEAFF. CDR3 sequence (DNA): TGTGCCAGCAGCCGGGACAGGGCTCCCCCTGAAGCTTTCTTT. The chain links TRBV7-9 to TRBJ1-1, with 9 bases aligning to TRBD1. The V segment lost 5 bases and the J segment 6 bases; nucleotides outside the gene matches: 7. Germline values: CDR1 SEHNR, CDR2 FQNEAQ (reference sequence). The CDR3 length is 14 residues.

The rearrangement links TRBV28 to TRBJ2-7; unclear D gene. Germline assignment: CDR1 MDHEN and CDR2 SYDVKM. The CDR3 has 15 amino acids. Between the trimmed V and J ends, which lost 6 bases and 1 base, there was a span of 16 bases. CDR3 residues: CASSFRGQVSYEQYF. The CDR3 DNA reads as TGTGCCAGCAGCTTCAGAGGCCAGGTATCCTACGAGCAGTACTTC.

The chain links TRBV4-1 to TRBJ2-3, with D possibly TRBD2 on 6 matching bases. In germline, CDR1 is MGHRA, CDR2 YSYEKL. This CDR3 has 16 amino acids. V was shortened by 4 bases and J by 0 bases, with 14 bases between the two germline ends. The CDR3 DNA is TGCGCCAGCAGCCTCGGCCTAGCGTCGAGCACAGATACGCAGTATTTT. This encodes CASSLGLASSTDTQYF.

The V gene is TRBV28, the J gene TRBJ1-1; D is unclear. Germline-derived CDR1 and CDR2 are MDHEN and SYDVKM. The CDR3 loop spans 16 amino acids. V lost 6 bases and J lost 4, with 21 bases in between. CDR3 protein: CASSPSPFWRVTEAFF. CDR3 in DNA: TGTGCCAGCAGCCCAAGCCCCTTTTGGAGGGTCACTGAAGCTTTCTTT.

This sequence joins TRBV2 and TRBJ1-3; D is unresolved. The V end lost 6 bases, the J end lost 0 bases, and 3 bases lay between the germline ends. The CDR3 loop spans 12 amino acids. Germline V CDR1 and CDR2: SNHLY, FYNNEI. In nucleotides, the CDR3 is TGTGCCAGCAGGCTCTCTGGAAACACCATATATTTT. Its translation: CASRLSGNTIYF.

This sequence joins TRBV5-1 and TRBJ2-1; 8 bases are shared with TRBD2. Germline CDR1 reads SGHRS; CDR2 reads YFSETQ. The CDR3 runs 14 residues. V was clipped by 3 bases and J by 7 bases; unmatched bases: 6. CDR3 coding DNA: TGCGCCAGCAGCTGGGGACTAGTTAGGAATGAGCAGTTCTTC. Translated, it gives CASSWGLVRNEQFF.